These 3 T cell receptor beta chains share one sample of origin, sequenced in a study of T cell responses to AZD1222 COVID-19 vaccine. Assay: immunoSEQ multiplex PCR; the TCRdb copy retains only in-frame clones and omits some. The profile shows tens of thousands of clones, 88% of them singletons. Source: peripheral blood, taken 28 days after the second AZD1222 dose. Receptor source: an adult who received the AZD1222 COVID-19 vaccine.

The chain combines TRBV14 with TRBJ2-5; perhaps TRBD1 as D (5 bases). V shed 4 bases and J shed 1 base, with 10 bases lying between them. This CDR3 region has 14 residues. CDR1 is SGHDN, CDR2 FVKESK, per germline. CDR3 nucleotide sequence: TGTGCCAGCAGCCCAGACAGCTTCCAAGAGACCCAGTACTTC. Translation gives CASSPDSFQETQYF.

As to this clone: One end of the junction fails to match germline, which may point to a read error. Written as DNA, the CDR3 is TGTGCTAGCAGCTTAGCGGAGGGGGCTGGAAATGAGCAGTTCTTC. Protein product: CASSLAEGAGNEQFF. This sequence joins TRBV7-7 and TRBJ2-1; D is possibly TRBD1 (7 bases). CDR1 SSHAT and CDR2 FNYEAQ come from the germline V gene (reference sequence). The CDR3 runs to 15 residues.

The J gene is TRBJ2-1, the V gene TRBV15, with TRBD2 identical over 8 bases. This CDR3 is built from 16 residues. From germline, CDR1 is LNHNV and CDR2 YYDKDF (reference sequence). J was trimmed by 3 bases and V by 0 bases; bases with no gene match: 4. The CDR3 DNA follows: TGTGCCACCAGCAGAGAGAGCGGGAGTTTCTACAATGAGCAGTTCTTC. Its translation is CATSRESGSFYNEQFF.